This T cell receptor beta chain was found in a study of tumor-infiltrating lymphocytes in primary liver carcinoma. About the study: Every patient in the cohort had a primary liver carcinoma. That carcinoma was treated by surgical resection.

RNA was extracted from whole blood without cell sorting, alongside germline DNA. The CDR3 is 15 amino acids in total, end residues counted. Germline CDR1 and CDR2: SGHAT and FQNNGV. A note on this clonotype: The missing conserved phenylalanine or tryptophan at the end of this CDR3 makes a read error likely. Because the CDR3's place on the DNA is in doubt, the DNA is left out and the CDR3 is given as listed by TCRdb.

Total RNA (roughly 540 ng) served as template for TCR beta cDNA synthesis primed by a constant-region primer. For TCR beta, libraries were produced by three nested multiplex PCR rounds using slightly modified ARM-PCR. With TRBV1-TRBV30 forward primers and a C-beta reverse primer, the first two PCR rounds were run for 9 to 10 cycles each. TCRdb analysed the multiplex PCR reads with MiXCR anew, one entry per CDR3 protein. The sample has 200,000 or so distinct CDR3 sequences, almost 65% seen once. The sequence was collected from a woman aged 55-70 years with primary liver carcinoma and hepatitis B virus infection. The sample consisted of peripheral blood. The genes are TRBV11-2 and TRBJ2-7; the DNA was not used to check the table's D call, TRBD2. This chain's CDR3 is CASSLVAGGRSEQYL.